The sequence of this T cell receptor (beta chain) was determined in a study of monozygotic twins with inflammatory bowel disease. TCRdb reanalyzed the 5' RACE reads and collapses them to one entry per CDR3 protein, without DNA. The sample spans roughly 320,000 distinct CDR3 sequences; the ten largest clones claim over 5.5%. CDR3 size: 14 residues. Germline CDR1 is SGHTA and CDR2 is FQGNSA. Note on this clonotype: The antigen is unknown.

Study-level results: IBD patients share fewer clonotypes with other people than healthy twins do, especially with disease activity. No distinction between different T cell subtypes was possible. No repertoire similarity difference was seen between concordant and discordant twins; power was possibly limited.

The clonotype originates from a human donor with ulcerative colitis or Crohn's disease, or a healthy co-twin of an affected twin (not recorded which). The chain employs TRBV7-2 and TRBJ2-7; absent DNA, TCRdb's TRBD1 call cannot be checked. Sequenced material: blood. The CDR3 spells CASSISGGAYEQYF. Combining the CDR3 with reference TRBV7-2 and TRBJ2-7 gives the whole variable domain GAGVSQSPSNKVTEKGKDVELRCDPISGHTALYWYRQSLGQGLEFLIYFQGNSAPDKSGLPSDRFSAERTGGSVSTLTIQRTQQEDSAVYLCASSISGGAYEQYFGPGTRLTVT.